The 14 T cell receptor beta chains presented below share a single source sample, sequenced in a study of cytomegalovirus exposure and HLA in healthy donors. PCR involved 60 Vbeta and 13 Jbeta primers. Clones were read by immunoSEQ multiplex PCR, and TCRdb kept only the in-frame ones, dropping some. This sample has 85,000 to 130,000 clones, with 78% found just once. The sample consisted of PBMCs. The receptors shown here come from a woman between 40 and 55 years old in good health and CMV-seronegative.

The chain combines TRBV29-1 with TRBJ2-1; 7 positions agree with TRBD2. CDR1 SQVTM and CDR2 ANQGSEA come from the germline V gene. This CDR3 contains 13 residues. V trimming: 4 bases; J trimming: 12 bases; junction bases outside the gene matches: 12. This CDR3 reads CSVVSGEAFGQFF. The CDR3 DNA sequence: TGCAGCGTTGTCAGCGGGGAGGCGTTCGGGCAGTTCTTC.

The gene calls are TRBV11-2 and TRBJ2-7; TRBD1 aligns across 12 bases. After removal of 4 bases from V and 5 bases from J, the junction contained 9 bases not matched to a gene. CDR1 SGHAT and CDR2 FQNNGV come from the germline V gene. The CDR3 has 16 residues. The DNA for the CDR3 is TGTGCCAGCAGCTACCTCCCGGGGACAGGGGGCGACGAGCAGTACTTC. Amino acid sequence: CASSYLPGTGGDEQYF.

This chain uses TRBV7-3 with TRBJ2-1, with 12 nucleotides matching TRBD2. With V trimmed by 4 bases and J by 7 bases, 2 bases remained unmatched. CDR1 is SGHTA, CDR2 FQGTGA, per germline. The CDR3 loop spans 14 amino acids. In DNA, the CDR3 is TGTGCCAGCAGCTCTCTAGCGGGAGGGAATGAGCAGTTCTTC. Translated, it gives CASSSLAGGNEQFF.

This clone was recorded many times. The sample has other DNA sequences that encode this CDR3 too. This sequence joins TRBV27 and TRBJ2-5; 9 bases align to TRBD2. Per germline, CDR1 MNHEY and CDR2 SMNVEV (reference sequence). V lost 2 bases, J lost 8 bases, and 15 bases stayed unmatched. The CDR3 is made up of 17 amino acids. CDR3 region: CASSLKGLAGPQRTQYF. CDR3 DNA sequence: TGTGCCAGCAGTTTAAAGGGTCTAGCGGGACCCCAGCGAACCCAGTACTTC.

The chain carries TRBV5-6 and TRBJ2-1, with TRBD1 matching 11 bases. Germline CDR1 reads SGHDT; CDR2 reads YYEEEE. The V and J ends lost 4 bases and 6 bases, in that order; junction bases with no gene match: 12. The CDR3 is made up of 17 amino acids. This CDR3 reads CASSVFGDRGIGNEQFF. Here the CDR3 DNA reads TGTGCCAGCAGCGTGTTCGGGGACAGGGGGATCGGCAATGAGCAGTTCTTC.

V is TRBV28 and J is TRBJ1-6; the D is unclear. Trimming removed 3 bases from V and 10 bases from J, with 10 bases in between. There are 13 residues in the CDR3. Germline V gene data show CDR1 as MDHEN and CDR2 as SYDVKM. The CDR3 DNA reads as TGTGCCAGCAGTTTGGACGGGAAATCACCCCTCCACTTT. Translation: CASSLDGKSPLHF.

This chain uses TRBV7-2 with TRBJ2-4, with 8 bases identical to TRBD2. CDR3 length equals 15 residues. V lost 1 base to trimming and J lost 7 bases; unmatched junction nucleotides: 6. Germline V gene sequence: CDR1 SGHTA, CDR2 FQGNSA. CDR3 in amino acids: CASSLGGPGGNIQYF. In DNA form, the CDR3 reads TGTGCCAGCAGCTTAGGGGGGCCGGGGGGGAACATTCAGTACTTC.

This chain links TRBV19 with TRBJ1-2, with a tentative D call TRBD1 (5 bases). V was pared by 6 bases and J by 4 bases, with 15 bases between. CDR3 length equals 14 residues. Germline loops: CDR1 LNHDA, CDR2 SQIVND (reference sequence). The CDR3 bases are TGTGCCAGTAGCAACAATGTTAGGGGCTATGGCTACACCTTC. It yields the protein CASSNNVRGYGYTF.

The chain uses TRBV7-3 and TRBJ2-1; 8 nucleotides align to TRBD2. The germline CDR1 and CDR2 sequences are SGHTA and FQGTGA. J gave up 0 bases and V 0 bases, and 4 bases lay outside the gene matches. This CDR3 region has 17 residues. As DNA, the CDR3 is TGTGCCAGCAGCTTAACTGCGGGGGGAGCCTCCTACAATGAGCAGTTCTTC. Protein sequence: CASSLTAGGASYNEQFF.

The chain combines TRBV7-8 with TRBJ1-5; no reliable D call. This CDR3 comprises 13 residues. Germline V gene sequence: CDR1 SGHVS, CDR2 FQNEAQ. V gave up 5 bases and J gave up 6 bases, with 11 bases separating them. The CDR3 sequence: CASSPSLLQPQHF. The CDR3 bases are TGTGCCAGCAGCCCGTCCCTCCTTCAGCCCCAGCATTTT.

The rearrangement joins TRBV5-4 to TRBJ2-7; tentative D call: TRBD2 (5 bases). The germline gives CDR1 SGHNT, CDR2 YYREEE (reference sequence). The CDR3 spans 15 residues. The V and J ends lost 0 bases and 1 base respectively, with 11 bases between them. The CDR3 reads CASSLGAPGSYEQYF. The CDR3 nucleotides read TGTGCCAGCAGCTTGGGGGCCCCGGGATCCTACGAGCAGTACTTC.

The V call is TRBV7-9, the J call TRBJ2-7; 7 bases are a match to TRBD2. V dropped 4 bases and J dropped 2; count of bases not matched to a gene: 14. Germline V CDR1 and CDR2: SEHNR, FQNEAQ (reference sequence). The length of the CDR3 is 17 residues. The CDR3 reads CASSYASRGELTYEQYF. The CDR3 DNA is TGTGCCAGCAGCTACGCCAGCCGGGGGGAATTGACCTACGAGCAGTACTTC. Filled out from reference TRBV7-9 and TRBJ2-7, the complete variable domain reads DTGVSQNPRHKITKRGQNVTFRCDPISEHNRLYWYRQTLGQGPEFLTYFQNEAQLEKSRLLSDRFSAERPKGSFSTLEIQRTEQGDSAMYLCASSYASRGELTYEQYFGPGTRLTVT.

In its sample, this clone was seen a few times. The gene calls are TRBV28 and TRBJ1-2; D is undetermined. Germline CDR1 and CDR2: MDHEN and SYDVKM. The CDR3 covers 13 residues. V was cut by 3 bases and J by 5 bases, with 10 bases left in between. The chain's CDR3 is CASSFHPRYGYTF. The CDR3 region has the DNA TGTGCCAGCAGTTTCCATCCGAGGTATGGCTACACCTTC.

The table lists this clone with a few counts. The rearrangement joins TRBV28 to TRBJ2-1, with 8 nucleotides matching TRBD2. After removal of 8 bases from V and 1 base from J, the junction contained 4 bases not matched to a gene. CDR1 MDHEN and CDR2 SYDVKM come from the germline V gene. The CDR3 spans 14 residues. CDR3 protein: CASRASGSYNEQFF. The CDR3 DNA follows: TGTGCCAGCCGAGCTAGCGGGTCCTACAATGAGCAGTTCTTC.